These 30 T cell receptor beta chains were sequenced from one sample in a study of glioma-infiltrating T cells. Amplification of TCR alpha and beta CDR3 regions from RNA used iRepertoire nested multiplex PCR. TCRdb reanalysed the multiplex PCR reads using MiXCR and keeps one entry per CDR3 protein. The sample has about 200,000 distinct CDR3 sequences; around 30% are singletons. Sequenced sample: glioma tissue, nonneoplastic brain tissue, or PBMCs (not recorded which). These receptors originate from a human donor with low-grade glioma or glioblastoma, undergoing nonglioma brain surgery, or in good health (not recorded which).

This clonotype was observed many times. The chain employs TRBV15 and TRBJ2-1; 11 bases line up with TRBD2. Germline V lookup: CDR1 LNHNV, CDR2 YYDKDF (reference sequence). The CDR3 has 13 residues. CDR3 coding DNA: TGTGTAACTGGGACTAGCGGCTACAATGAGCAGTTCTTC. It is translated as CVTGTSGYNEQFF.

This clonotype was seen a few times. This chain links TRBV5-4 with TRBJ2-7; D unresolved. Germline CDR1 reads SGHNT; CDR2 reads YYREEE (reference sequence). The V end lost 4 bases, the J end lost 4 bases, and 9 bases lay between the germline ends. CDR3 length: 12 amino acids. The CDR3 bases are TGTGCCAGCAGCCGTAACAGTTACGAGCAGTACTTC. Translated, it gives CASSRNSYEQYF.

The chain combines TRBV4-2 with TRBJ2-7; 13 positions agree with TRBD2. Germline V lookup: CDR1 LGHNA, CDR2 YNFKEQ. The V segment lost 0 bases and the J segment 6 bases; nucleotides outside the gene matches: 5. The CDR3 is made up of 16 amino acids. DNA for the CDR3: TGTGCCAGCAGCCAAGAAGGGACTAGCGGGATGTTCGAGCAGTACTTC. Translating it yields CASSQEGTSGMFEQYF.

A note on this clonotype: A read error may explain this, as a much larger clone is one base away. The CDR3 bases are TGTGCCAGCAGTTACGGGAGTAGGGCCTACGAGCAGTACTTC. This translates into CASSYGSRAYEQYF. J is TRBJ2-7 and V is TRBV6-2 or TRBV6-3; D possibly corresponds to TRBD2 (5 bases). Trimming took 2 bases from V and 2 from J, leaving 10 bases between them. Per germline, CDR1 MNHEY and CDR2 SVGEGT. This CDR3 has 14 residues.

For this clonotype: This may come from a read error, since a much larger clone is one base off. Since no conserved phenylalanine or tryptophan closes the CDR3, a read error is the likely cause. This chain links TRBV12-3 or TRBV12-4 with TRBJ1-5; unclear D gene. Between the trimmed V and J ends, which lost 6 bases and 2 bases, there was a span of 11 bases. The CDR3 has 14 amino acids. CDR3 sequence: CASSPQRGNQPQHS. The CDR3 nucleotides are TGTGCCAGCAGCCCTCAGAGAGGCAATCAGCCCCAGCATTCT.

This clonotype appeared many times. The chain links TRBV7-2 to TRBJ1-6; the D gene is possibly TRBD1 (6 bases). V lost 7 bases to trimming and J lost 0 bases, with 13 bases between them. Per germline, CDR1 SGHTA and CDR2 FQGNSA. The CDR3 has 16 residues. CDR3 sequence reads: CASKEGGSSYNSPLHF. CDR3 nucleotides: TGTGCCAGCAAAGAGGGGGGCAGCTCCTATAATTCACCCCTCCACTTT.

Turning to this clonotype: Possible read error: a much larger clone is one base away. The V gene is TRBV3-1, the J gene TRBJ1-5, with 9 bases fitting TRBD1. CDR3 size: 17 residues. Germline loops: CDR1 LGHDT, CDR2 YNNKEL (reference sequence). V was pared by 5 bases and J by 0 bases, with 8 bases of the junction left unmatched. CDR3 sequence reads: CASSKTTGGYSNQPQHF. The CDR3 nucleotides read TGTGCCAGCAGCAAAACGACAGGGGGTTATAGCAATCAGCCCCAGCATTTT.

This sequence joins TRBV30 and TRBJ1-1; the D gene is possibly TRBD1 (6 bases). The CDR3 length is 12 residues. Germline V lookup: CDR1 GTSNPN, CDR2 SVGIG (reference sequence). V lost 7 bases and J lost 1, with 10 bases in between. In DNA, the CDR3 is TGTGCCTTGGGACAACCGAACACTGAAGCTTTCTTT. Amino acids: CALGQPNTEAFF. Filled out from reference TRBV30 and TRBJ1-1, the complete variable domain reads SQTIHQWPATLVQPVGSPLSLECTVEGTSNPNLYWYRQAAGRGLQLLFYSVGIGQISSEVPQNLSASRPQDRQFILSSKKLLLSDSGFYLCALGQPNTEAFFGQGTRLTVV.

This clonotype was seen ten or more times. This rearrangement joins TRBV5-4 to TRBJ1-6; the D is unclear. CDR1 and CDR2 from the germline V gene are SGHNT and YYREEE (reference sequence). CDR3 length: 13 amino acids. V gave up 2 bases and J gave up 8 bases, with 8 bases separating them. CDR3 sequence (DNA): TGTGCCAGCAGCTTAATCTCGGATTCACCCCTCCACTTT. It specifies CASSLISDSPLHF.

The gene calls are TRBV20-1 and TRBJ2-5, with TRBD1 matching over 10 bases. Germline CDR1 reads DFQATT; CDR2 reads SNEGSKA (reference sequence). CDR3 length equals 15 residues. J was trimmed by 7 bases and V by 1 base; bases with no gene match: 9. The CDR3 here is CSARGPGQGMGTQYF. The DNA of the CDR3 is TGCAGTGCTAGAGGACCGGGACAGGGGATGGGGACCCAGTACTTC.

This clonotype was observed many times. The chain links TRBV7-8 to TRBJ2-1; 11 bases are a match to TRBD2. Germline V gene sequence: CDR1 SGHVS, CDR2 FQNEAQ. Germline trimming cut 5 bases from V and 7 bases from J; bases unmatched to any gene: 16. The CDR3 is made up of 18 amino acids. In DNA form, the CDR3 reads TGTGCCAGCAGCCTTCCTTACAGACTAGCGGGATTTGGGAATGAGCAGTTCTTC. Residues: CASSLPYRLAGFGNEQFF.

This chain connects TRBV20-1 to TRBJ2-1, with 14 bases that match TRBD2. Trimming cost V 5 bases and J 5 bases; bases outside gene matches: 2. This CDR3 contains 14 residues. Per the germline V gene, CDR1 is DFQATT and CDR2 is SNEGSKA (reference sequence). CDR3 DNA: TGCAGTGCTTTGACTAGCGGGAGGGACAATGAGCAGTTCTTC. Amino acids: CSALTSGRDNEQFF.

The table lists this clonotype with many counts. V and J are TRBV20-1 and TRBJ2-1; possible D gene TRBD2, 5 bases. V was clipped by 0 bases and J by 1 base, with 16 bases between them. CDR3 length: 17 amino acids. CDR1 and CDR2 from the germline V gene are DFQATT and SNEGSKA (reference sequence). CDR3: CSARDLWHAGSYNEQFF. The CDR3 coding sequence is TGCAGTGCTAGAGATTTATGGCACGCGGGTTCCTACAATGAGCAGTTCTTC.

This clonotype was counted a few times. The chain is built from TRBV19 and TRBJ2-7; D assignment may be TRBD1 or TRBD2 (5 bases each). The CDR3 has 14 amino acids. The germline V gene has CDR1 LNHDA and CDR2 SQIVND (reference sequence). Trimming left V 6 bases short and J 0 bases short, with 12 bases between. CDR3 sequence: CASRGTANSYEQYF. For the CDR3, the DNA is TGTGCCAGTAGAGGGACCGCGAACTCCTACGAGCAGTACTTC.

The chain combines TRBV19 with TRBJ2-1, with a possible D match to TRBD2 (5 bases). There are 17 residues in the CDR3. Between the trimmed V and J ends, which lost 0 bases and 5 bases, there was a span of 17 bases. Germline assignment: CDR1 LNHDA and CDR2 SQIVND (reference sequence). CDR3 protein: CASSIEISGSLDNEQFF. CDR3 DNA sequence: TGTGCCAGTAGTATAGAAATATCGGGATCGCTAGACAATGAGCAGTTCTTC.

The chain recombines TRBV2 with TRBJ2-2, with 7 bases identical to TRBD2. CDR3 length: 16 residues. Germline V gene sequence: CDR1 SNHLY, CDR2 FYNNEI. J gave up 2 bases and V 3 bases, and 6 bases lay outside the gene matches. CDR3 protein: CASSDLAGLNTGELFF. The CDR3 region has the DNA TGTGCCAGCAGTGACTTAGCGGGCCTCAACACCGGGGAGCTGTTTTTT. The full variable domain, its missing parts supplied by reference TRBV2 and TRBJ2-2, is EPEVTQTPSHQVTQMGQEVILRCVPISNHLYFYWYRQILGQKVEFLVSFYNNEISEKSEIFDDQFSVERPDGSNFTLKIRSTKLEDSAMYFCASSDLAGLNTGELFFGEGSRLTVL.

This clonotype appeared many times. J is TRBJ1-1 and V is TRBV6-5; 7 bases map to TRBD1. The V gene end was trimmed by 2 bases and the J gene end by 4 bases; junction bases not matched to a gene: 4. The germline V gene encodes CDR1 MNHEY and CDR2 SVGAGI. This CDR3 contains 14 residues. The CDR3 region is CASSYRQGGTEAFF. The CDR3 DNA sequence: TGTGCCAGCAGTTACCGGCAGGGGGGCACTGAAGCTTTCTTT.

The chain uses TRBV12-5 and TRBJ2-1; D remains unclear. CDR1 and CDR2 from the germline V gene are LGHNT and FRNRAP. The CDR3 runs to 13 residues. Between the trimmed V and J ends, which lost 0 bases and 12 bases, there was a span of 12 bases. The CDR3 here is CASGLVPEERQFF. In DNA, the CDR3 is TGTGCTAGTGGTTTGGTACCCGAAGAACGGCAGTTCTTC.

Points on this clonotype: An end of the junction does not agree with germline; a read error may underlie this. The rearrangement links TRBV6-6 to TRBJ2-1; tentatively, D is TRBD2 (7 bases). The V gene's germline CDR1 is MNHNY and CDR2 SVGAGI (reference sequence). The CDR3 is 18 amino acids. The CDR3 DNA sequence: TGTGCCAGCAGTAACTCGGGGGCGGCGGGAGACGGGTACAATGAACAGTTCTTC. Protein sequence: CASSNSGAAGDGYNEQFF.

This clonotype was counted many times. The CDR3 DNA reads TGTGCCAGCAGTTTTCATAGCGGACCTCTCGATGAGCAGTTCTTC. Translating gives CASSFHSGPLDEQFF. The gene calls are TRBV12-3 or TRBV12-4 and TRBJ2-1; D is perhaps TRBD2 (6 bases). There are 15 residues in the CDR3. Trimming pared 3 bases from V and 8 bases from J, leaving 17 bases between.

A word on this clonotype: A much larger clone lies one base from this, so it may be a read error. V and J are TRBV19 and TRBJ1-5; D gene ambiguous. The CDR3 extends over 15 amino acids. V lost 6 bases to trimming and J lost 7 bases, with 19 bases between them. Germline assignment: CDR1 LNHDA and CDR2 SQIVND (reference sequence). CDR3: CASSKSCEGRQPQHF. CDR3 bases: TGTGCCAGTAGCAAAAGTTGTGAGGGAAGACAGCCCCAGCATTTT.

About this clonotype itself: With a much larger clone just one base away, this may be a read error. This rearrangement joins TRBV12-3 or TRBV12-4 to TRBJ1-5; unclear D gene. Trimming removed 4 bases at V and 9 bases at J, with 16 bases between. The CDR3 extends over 14 amino acids. CDR3 sequence (DNA): TGTGCCAGCAGTTCCCAACCCAGCGGACGGCCCCAGCATTTT. It encodes CASSSQPSGRPQHF.

V is TRBV19 and J is TRBJ1-2; the match to TRBD1 covers 10 bases. V trimming: 7 bases; J trimming: 4 bases; junction bases outside the gene matches: 6. Germline V CDR1 and CDR2: LNHDA, SQIVND (reference sequence). There are 14 residues in the CDR3. The CDR3 sequence is CASNSDRGFYGYTF. The CDR3 DNA follows: TGTGCCAGTAACTCGGACAGGGGGTTCTATGGCTACACCTTC.

This clonotype was seen many times. V gene TRBV20-1 combines with J gene TRBJ1-3; 7 bases align to TRBD1. CDR3 length: 14 residues. Germline trimming cut 5 bases from V and 0 bases from J; bases unmatched to any gene: 4. CDR1 and CDR2 from the germline V gene are DFQATT and SNEGSKA (reference sequence). The CDR3 DNA reads as TGCAGTGCTGCCCGGACAGGCTCTGGAAACACCATATATTTT. The encoded protein is CSAARTGSGNTIYF.

The chain recombines TRBV7-3 with TRBJ1-1; maybe TRBD1 (6 bases). Germline loops: CDR1 SGHTA, CDR2 FQGTGA. The CDR3 spans 14 residues. The V end was cut by 5 bases, the J end by 4 bases, with 14 bases between. The CDR3 DNA reads TGTGCCAGCAGCATACAGGGAAGCACCACTGAAGCTTTCTTT. This gives the protein CASSIQGSTTEAFF.

Ten or more counts support this clonotype. The chain couples TRBV27 to TRBJ2-5; no definite D call. The germline gives CDR1 MNHEY, CDR2 SMNVEV (reference sequence). Deletions cut 1 base from V and 4 bases from J, with 10 bases between. The CDR3 extends over 14 amino acids. The CDR3 loop is CASSLYLGSETQYF. The CDR3 DNA sequence: TGTGCCAGCAGTTTATATTTGGGGTCAGAGACCCAGTACTTC.

This clonotype was recorded at least ten times. The rearrangement links TRBV6-5 to TRBJ2-7; the D gene is possibly TRBD2 (6 bases). Trimming left V 0 bases short and J 2 bases short, with 14 bases between. The CDR3 runs 16 residues. Per germline, CDR1 MNHEY and CDR2 SVGAGI. The CDR3 sequence: CASSYSRTGVPYEQYF. For the CDR3, the DNA is TGTGCCAGCAGTTACTCTAGAACGGGAGTTCCCTACGAGCAGTACTTC.

This clonotype was seen repeatedly, ten times or more. The chain joins TRBV28 to TRBJ2-7; D is possibly TRBD1 (6 bases). V was clipped by 1 base and J by 4 bases, with 14 bases between them. This CDR3 contains 15 residues. Germline V lookup: CDR1 MDHEN, CDR2 SYDVKM. CDR3 in DNA: TGTGCCAGCAGTTTATTCCAGGGGCCTGGGTACGAGCAGTACTTC. Protein product: CASSLFQGPGYEQYF.

The table lists this clonotype with many counts. This chain connects TRBV24-1 to TRBJ2-7; tentatively, D is TRBD1 (5 bases). This CDR3 has 13 residues. V was clipped by 4 bases and J by 1 base, with 7 bases between them. Per the germline V gene, CDR1 is KGHDR and CDR2 is SFDVKD. CDR3 nucleotides: TGTGCCACCAGTGAGGACAAGTCCTACGAGCAGTACTTC. This codes for CATSEDKSYEQYF.

V is TRBV3-1 and J is TRBJ2-1; the match to TRBD2 covers 13 bases. J was trimmed by 5 bases and V by 6 bases; bases with no gene match: 7. The CDR3 is 16 residues long. The V gene's germline CDR1 is LGHDT and CDR2 YNNKEL (reference sequence). Here the CDR3 reads CASSYSGLAGDNEQFF. The DNA of the CDR3 is TGTGCCAGCAGTTACTCCGGACTAGCGGGAGACAATGAGCAGTTCTTC.